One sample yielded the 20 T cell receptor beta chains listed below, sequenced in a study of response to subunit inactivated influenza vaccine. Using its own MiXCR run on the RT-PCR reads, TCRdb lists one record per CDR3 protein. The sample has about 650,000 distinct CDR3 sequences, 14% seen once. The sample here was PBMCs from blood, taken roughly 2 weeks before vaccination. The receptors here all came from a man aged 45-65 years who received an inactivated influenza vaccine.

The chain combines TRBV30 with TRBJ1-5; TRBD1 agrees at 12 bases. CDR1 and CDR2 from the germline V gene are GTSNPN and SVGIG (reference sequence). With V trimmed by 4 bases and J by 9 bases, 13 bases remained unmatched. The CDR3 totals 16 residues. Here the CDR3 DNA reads TGTGCCTGGACCCCGACCGGGACAGGGGGCCTATGGCCCCAGCATTTT. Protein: CAWTPTGTGGLWPQHF.

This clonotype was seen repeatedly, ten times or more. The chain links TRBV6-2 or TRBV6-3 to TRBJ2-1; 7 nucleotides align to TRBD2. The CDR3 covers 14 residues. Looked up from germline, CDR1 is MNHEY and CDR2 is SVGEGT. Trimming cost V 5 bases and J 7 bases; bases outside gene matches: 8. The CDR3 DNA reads TGTGCCAGCAGTACCCTGGGGGGGAGGAATGAGCAGTTCTTC. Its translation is CASSTLGGRNEQFF.

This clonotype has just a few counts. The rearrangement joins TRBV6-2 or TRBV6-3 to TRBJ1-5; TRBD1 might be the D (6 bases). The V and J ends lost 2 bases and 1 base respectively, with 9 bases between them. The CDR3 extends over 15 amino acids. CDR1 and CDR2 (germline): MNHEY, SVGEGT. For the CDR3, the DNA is TGTGCCAGCAGTTACAGGGGGAGGAGCAATCAGCCCCAGCATTTT. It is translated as CASSYRGRSNQPQHF.

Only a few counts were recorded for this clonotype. The CDR3 DNA reads TGTGCCAGCAGTTCGGACAGGGATAGCAATCAGCCCCAGCATTTT. It is translated as CASSSDRDSNQPQHF. This chain links TRBV12-3 or TRBV12-4 with TRBJ1-5, with 8 bases fitting TRBD1. The J segment lost 0 bases and the V segment lost 4 bases, leaving 2 bases of the junction unmatched. This CDR3 is 15 amino acids long.

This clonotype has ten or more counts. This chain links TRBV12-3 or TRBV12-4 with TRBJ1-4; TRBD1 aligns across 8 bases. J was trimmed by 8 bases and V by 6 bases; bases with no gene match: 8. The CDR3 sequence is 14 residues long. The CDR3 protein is CASRRTGPTEKLFF. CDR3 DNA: TGTGCCAGCAGACGGACAGGGCCGACAGAAAAACTGTTTTTT.

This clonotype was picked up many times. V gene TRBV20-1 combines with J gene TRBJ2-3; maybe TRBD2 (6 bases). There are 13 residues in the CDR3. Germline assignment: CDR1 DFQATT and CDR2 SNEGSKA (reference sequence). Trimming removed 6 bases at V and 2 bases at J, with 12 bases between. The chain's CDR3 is CSARRTTTDTQYF. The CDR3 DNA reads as TGCAGTGCCCGGAGGACTACCACAGATACGCAGTATTTT.

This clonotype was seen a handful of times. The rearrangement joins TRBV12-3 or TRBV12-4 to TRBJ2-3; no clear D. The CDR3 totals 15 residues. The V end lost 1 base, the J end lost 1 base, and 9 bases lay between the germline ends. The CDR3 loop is CASSLVSRGTDTQYF. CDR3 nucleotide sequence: TGTGCCAGCAGTTTAGTCTCTAGGGGCACAGATACGCAGTATTTT.

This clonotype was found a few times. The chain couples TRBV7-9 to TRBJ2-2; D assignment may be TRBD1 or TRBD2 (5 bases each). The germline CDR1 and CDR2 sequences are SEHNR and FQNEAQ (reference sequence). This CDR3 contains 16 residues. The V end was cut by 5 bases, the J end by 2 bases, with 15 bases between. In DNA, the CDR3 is TGTGCCAGCAGCCACTGGGACCGGGACAACACCGGGGAGCTGTTTTTT. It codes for CASSHWDRDNTGELFF.

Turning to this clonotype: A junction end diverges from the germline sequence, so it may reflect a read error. The CDR3 region is CSARGAGGSSEQYF. The CDR3, as DNA: TGCAGTGCTAGAGGGGCAGGGGGCTCCTCCGAGCAGTACTTC. The J gene is TRBJ2-7, the V gene TRBV20-1; TRBD1 agrees at 8 bases. The length of the CDR3 is 14 residues. CDR1 and CDR2 (germline): DFQATT, SNEGSKA (reference sequence).

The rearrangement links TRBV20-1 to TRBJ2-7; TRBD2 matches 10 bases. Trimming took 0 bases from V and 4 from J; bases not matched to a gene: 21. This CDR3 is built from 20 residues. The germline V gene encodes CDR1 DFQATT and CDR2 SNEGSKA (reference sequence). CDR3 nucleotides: TGCAGTGCTAGAGATCTCCCTAGCGGGAGATCTAGGTCCCAGATATACGAGCAGTACTTC. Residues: CSARDLPSGRSRSQIYEQYF.

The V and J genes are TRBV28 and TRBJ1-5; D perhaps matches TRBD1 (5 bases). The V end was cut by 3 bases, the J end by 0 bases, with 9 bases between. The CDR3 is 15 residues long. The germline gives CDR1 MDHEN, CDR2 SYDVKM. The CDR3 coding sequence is TGTGCCAGCAGTTTCCCCGACAGTAGCAATCAGCCCCAGCATTTT. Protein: CASSFPDSSNQPQHF.

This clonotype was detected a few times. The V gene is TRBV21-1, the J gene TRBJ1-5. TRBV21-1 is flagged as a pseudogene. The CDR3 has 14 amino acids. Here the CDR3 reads CASTKSRENQPQHF. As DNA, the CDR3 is TGTGCCAGCACCAAGAGCAGGGAGAATCAGCCCCAGCATTTT.

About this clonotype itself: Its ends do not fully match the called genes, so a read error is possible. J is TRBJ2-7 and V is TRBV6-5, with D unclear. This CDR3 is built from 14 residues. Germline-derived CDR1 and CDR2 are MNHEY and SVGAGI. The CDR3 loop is CASSYQSSSYERYF. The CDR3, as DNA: TGTGCCAGCAGTTATCAAAGCAGCTCCTACGAGCGGTACTTC.

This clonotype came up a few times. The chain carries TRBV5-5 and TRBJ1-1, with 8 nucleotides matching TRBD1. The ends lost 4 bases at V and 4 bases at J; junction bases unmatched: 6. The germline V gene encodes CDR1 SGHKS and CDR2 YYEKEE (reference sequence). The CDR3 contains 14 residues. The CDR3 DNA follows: TGTGCCAGCAGCAGGACAGGGTGGGGCACTGAAGCTTTCTTT. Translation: CASSRTGWGTEAFF.

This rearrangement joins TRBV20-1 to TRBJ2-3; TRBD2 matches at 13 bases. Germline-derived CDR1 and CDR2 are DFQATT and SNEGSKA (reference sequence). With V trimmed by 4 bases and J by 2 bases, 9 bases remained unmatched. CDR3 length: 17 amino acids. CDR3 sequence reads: CSATGLAGVGYTDTQYF. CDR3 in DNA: TGCAGTGCTACTGGACTAGCGGGAGTCGGTTACACAGATACGCAGTATTTT.

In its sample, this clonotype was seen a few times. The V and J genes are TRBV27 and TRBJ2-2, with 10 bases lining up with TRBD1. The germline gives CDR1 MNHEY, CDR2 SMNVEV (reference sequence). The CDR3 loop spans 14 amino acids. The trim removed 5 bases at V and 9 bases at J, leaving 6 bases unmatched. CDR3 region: CASSPGQGTRELFF. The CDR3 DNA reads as TGTGCCAGCAGTCCGGGACAGGGGACAAGGGAGCTGTTTTTT.

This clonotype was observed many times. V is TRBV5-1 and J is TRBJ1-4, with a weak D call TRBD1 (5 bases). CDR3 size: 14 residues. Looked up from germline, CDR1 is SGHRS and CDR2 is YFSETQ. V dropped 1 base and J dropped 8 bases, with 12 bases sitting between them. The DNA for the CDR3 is TGCGCCAGCAGCTTGTCGGGTAGGGGAGAAAAACTGTTTTTT. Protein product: CASSLSGRGEKLFF. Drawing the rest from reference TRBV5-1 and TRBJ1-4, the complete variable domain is KAGVTQTPRYLIKTRGQQVTLSCSPISGHRSVSWYQQTPGQGLQFLFEYFSETQRNKGNFPGRFSGRQFSNSRSEMNVSTLELGDSALYLCASSLSGRGEKLFFGSGTQLSVL.

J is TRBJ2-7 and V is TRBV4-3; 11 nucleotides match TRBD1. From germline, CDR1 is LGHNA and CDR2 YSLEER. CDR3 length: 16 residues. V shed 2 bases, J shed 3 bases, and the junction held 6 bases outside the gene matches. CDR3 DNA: TGCGCCAGCAGCCAACTCTCGGGACAGGGGGTCTACGAGCAGTACTTC. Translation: CASSQLSGQGVYEQYF.

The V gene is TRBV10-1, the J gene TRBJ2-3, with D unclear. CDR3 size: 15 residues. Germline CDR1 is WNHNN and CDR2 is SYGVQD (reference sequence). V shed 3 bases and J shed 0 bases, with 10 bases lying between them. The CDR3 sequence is CASSDIGISTDTQYF. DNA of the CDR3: TGCGCCAGCAGTGATATTGGGATTAGCACAGATACGCAGTATTTT.

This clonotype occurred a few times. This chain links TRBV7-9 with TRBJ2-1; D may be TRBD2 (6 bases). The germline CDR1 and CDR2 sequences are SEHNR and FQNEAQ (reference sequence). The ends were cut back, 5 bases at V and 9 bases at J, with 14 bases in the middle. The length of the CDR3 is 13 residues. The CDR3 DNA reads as TGTGCCAGCAGCCCGCTAGCGTCTGGTGAGCAGTTCTTC. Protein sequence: CASSPLASGEQFF.